Given below is one T cell receptor beta chain in context. The sample holds one count of this clone. The clone's antigen remains unknown. No qualities accompany the bases; no much larger clone lies one base away. According to the study, the label for this sample's time point signals: cells obtained before transplantation from donor or recipient. CD3+CD4+ and CD3+CD8+ populations were FACS-sorted from unstimulated pre-transplant donor and recipient cells taken from spleen or lymph nodes. This sample stems from a study of graft-versus-host responses after intestinal transplantation (dated by TCRdb to about 2021). Turning to the overall study: The transplants that recipients got were multivisceral, liver-intestinal, or isolated intestinal. Samples from a few later patients were sequenced in-house on an Illumina MiSeq with MiXCR processing rather than by the commercial service. Anti-thymocyte globulin induction was given to all recipients, followed by maintenance tacrolimus and steroids for approximately three years. Alloreactive clones were identified by sequencing pre-transplant mixed lymphocyte reaction products and comparing them with unstimulated pre-transplant donor and recipient T cells. Bulk TCR-beta CDR3 sequencing was used to track graft-versus-host and host-versus-graft alloreactive T cell clones in the graft, circulation and bone marrow after intestinal transplantation. The cohort enrolled some 25 intestinal transplant recipients including one retransplant, and a few patients lacking pretransplant specimens were excluded. Donor T cell macrochimerism was defined as a peak of at least 4% donor T cells among recipient peripheral blood mononuclear cells.

General study outcomes and caveats: In the allografts of patients with donor T cell macrochimerism, GvH to HvG T cell clonal ratios were high. The conclusions were limited by the relatively low number and heterogeneity of the intestinal transplant patients. GvH clones were detected in recipient bone marrow, and some of these GvH clones were observed earlier in ileal mucosa or blood, consistent with an intestinal mucosal origin. Early after transplant, peak levels of circulating GvH clones were associated with declines in HvG clones.

Sequences LNHNV (CDR1) and YYDKDF (CDR2) are obtained from the germline V gene (reference sequence). A distance of 9 bases separates the germline ends of V and J, which lose 1 base and 3 bases respectively. The CDR3 runs 14 amino acids, cysteine and phenylalanine included. This entry keeps only the CDR3 DNA: 42 bases, framed from base 1. The library was made by the immunoSEQ multiplex PCR assay. For most patients, genomic DNA was isolated with the Qiagen DNeasy Blood and Tissue Kit and shipped frozen to Adaptive Biotechnologies for TCR sequencing. High-throughput TCR-beta CDR3 sequencing of genomic DNA from most patients was performed by Adaptive Biotechnologies. The source study handled its data this way. TCR sequencing data were retrieved from Adaptive's ImmunoSEQ software for roughly 20 patients, whereas a few other patients were processed with MiXCR and VDJtools. CD4 versus CD8 sorting errors were corrected by removing sequences found in both subsets at a frequency ratio below 5:1. CDR3 nucleotide sequences shared between donor and recipient were removed because their origin could not be assigned. To count as alloreactive, a clone needed at least 2-fold expansion over unstimulated cells and a minimum CFSE-low frequency of 0.002% (template counts) or 0.001% (read counts). Clones detected in sequenced pre-transplant spleen, lymph node, or MLR CFSE-low populations of the donor or recipient were defined as mappable. Cumulative frequency of alloreactive clones was calculated as a percentage of all sequences weighted by copy number. Here the immuneACCESS table is served through TCRdb, limited to in-frame sequences with V and J called. Missing clones are a known gap in these copies; in checked studies unresolved V genes cover under half, and the rest lacks a known reason. Clone size and the V and J calls come from that table; the DNA yielded D and trimming. This sample comprises 84,000 or so clones, more than 90% of them detected only once. Of the sample, less than 0.4% falls within the top ten clones.

The sample consisted of unstimulated CD4+ T cells sorted from spleen or lymph node cells, taken before intestinal transplant. The chain links TRBV15 with TRBJ1-2; the best D guess is TRBD1, with 6 bases matching. The source is a human donor who received an intestinal transplant. The CDR3 region: CATSRVRQDYGYTF. The DNA reads as follows: TGTGCCACCAGCAGAGTTAGACAGGACTATGGCTACACCTTC.